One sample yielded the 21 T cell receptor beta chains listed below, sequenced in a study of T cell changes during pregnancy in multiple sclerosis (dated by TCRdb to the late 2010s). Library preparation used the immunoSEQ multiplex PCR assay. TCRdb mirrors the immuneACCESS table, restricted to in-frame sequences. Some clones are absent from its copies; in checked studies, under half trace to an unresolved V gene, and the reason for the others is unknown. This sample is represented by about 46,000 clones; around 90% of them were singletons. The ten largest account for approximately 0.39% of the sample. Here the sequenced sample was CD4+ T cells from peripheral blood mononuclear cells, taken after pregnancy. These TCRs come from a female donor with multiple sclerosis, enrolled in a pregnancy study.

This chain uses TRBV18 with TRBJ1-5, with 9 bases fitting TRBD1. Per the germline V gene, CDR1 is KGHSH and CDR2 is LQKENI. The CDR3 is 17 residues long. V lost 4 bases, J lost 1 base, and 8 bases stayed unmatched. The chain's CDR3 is CASSLGQGGWSNQPQHF. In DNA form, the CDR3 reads TGTGCCAGCTCACTGGGACAGGGCGGATGGAGCAATCAGCCCCAGCATTTT.

CDR3 protein: CASSLWAGHAQETQYF. Written as DNA, the CDR3 is TGTGCCAGCAGTTTATGGGCAGGCCATGCCCAAGAGACCCAGTACTTC. The rearrangement links TRBV27 to TRBJ2-5; D is unresolved. The CDR3 runs to 16 residues. Trimming left V 1 base short and J 1 base short, with 13 bases between. Germline V lookup: CDR1 MNHEY, CDR2 SMNVEV (reference sequence).

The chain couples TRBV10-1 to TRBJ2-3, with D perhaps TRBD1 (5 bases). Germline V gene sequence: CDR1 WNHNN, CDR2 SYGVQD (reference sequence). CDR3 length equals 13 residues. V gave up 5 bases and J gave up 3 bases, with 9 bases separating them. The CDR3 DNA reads TGCGCCAGCAGTACCCGACAGACAGATACGCAGTATTTT. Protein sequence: CASSTRQTDTQYF.

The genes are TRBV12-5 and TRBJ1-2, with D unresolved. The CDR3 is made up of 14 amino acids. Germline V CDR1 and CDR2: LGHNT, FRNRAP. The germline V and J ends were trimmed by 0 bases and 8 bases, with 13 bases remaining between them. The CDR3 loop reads CASGLVGEKRGYTF. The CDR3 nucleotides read TGTGCTAGTGGTTTGGTCGGGGAGAAGCGCGGCTACACCTTC.

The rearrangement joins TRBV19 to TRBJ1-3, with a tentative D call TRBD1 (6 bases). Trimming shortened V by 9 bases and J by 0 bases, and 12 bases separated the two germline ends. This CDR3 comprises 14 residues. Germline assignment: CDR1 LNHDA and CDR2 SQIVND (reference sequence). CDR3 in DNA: TGTGCCAGCCAAACAGGGTTCTCTGGAAACACCATATATTTT. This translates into CASQTGFSGNTIYF.

The CDR3 loop is CASSLSSGGSYEQYF. The CDR3 DNA follows: TGTGCCAGCAGCTTGTCTAGCGGGGGGTCCTACGAGCAGTACTTC. The chain has TRBV7-2 and TRBJ2-7, with 11 bases fitting TRBD2. The junction had 2 bases not matched to a gene; V was cut back by 3 bases and J by 1 base. The CDR3 covers 15 residues. Germline V CDR1 and CDR2: SGHTA, FQGNSA.

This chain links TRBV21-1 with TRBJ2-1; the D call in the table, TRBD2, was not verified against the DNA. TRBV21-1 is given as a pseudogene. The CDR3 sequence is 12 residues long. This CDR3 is CASSKGGTSQFF. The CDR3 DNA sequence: TGTGCCAGCAGCAAAGGGGGGACTAGTCAGTTCTTC.

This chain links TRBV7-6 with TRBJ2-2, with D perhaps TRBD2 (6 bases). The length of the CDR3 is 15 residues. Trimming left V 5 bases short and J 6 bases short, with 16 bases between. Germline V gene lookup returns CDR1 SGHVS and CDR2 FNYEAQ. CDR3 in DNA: TGTGCCAGCAGCCCCCGACTAGAAATTGCCGGGGAGCTGTTTTTT. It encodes CASSPRLEIAGELFF.

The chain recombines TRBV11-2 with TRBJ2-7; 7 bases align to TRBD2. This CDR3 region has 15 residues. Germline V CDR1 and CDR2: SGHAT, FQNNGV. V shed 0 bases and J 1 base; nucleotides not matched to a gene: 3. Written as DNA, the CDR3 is TGTGCCAGCAGCTTAGAGGCTAGCGGTTCCTACGAGCAGTACTTC. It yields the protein CASSLEASGSYEQYF.

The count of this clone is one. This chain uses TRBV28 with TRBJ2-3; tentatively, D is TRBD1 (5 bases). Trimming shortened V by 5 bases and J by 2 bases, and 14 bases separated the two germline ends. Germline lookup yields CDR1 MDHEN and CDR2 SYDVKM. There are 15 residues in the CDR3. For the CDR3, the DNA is TGTGCCAGCAGTCCGAGGACACCGGACACAGATACGCAGTATTTT. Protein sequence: CASSPRTPDTDTQYF.

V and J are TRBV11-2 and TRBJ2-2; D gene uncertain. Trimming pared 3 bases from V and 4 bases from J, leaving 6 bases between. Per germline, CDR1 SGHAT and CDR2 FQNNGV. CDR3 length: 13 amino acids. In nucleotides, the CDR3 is TGTGCCAGCAGCTTCACCGGCACCGGGGAGCTGTTTTTT. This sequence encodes CASSFTGTGELFF.

The DNA of the CDR3 is TGCGCCAGCAGTAGAAGCGGGAGTCCAGATACGCAGTATTTT. Translating gives CASSRSGSPDTQYF. The V call is TRBV5-1, the J call TRBJ2-3; 8 bases agree with TRBD2. CDR3 size: 14 residues. CDR1 and CDR2 from the germline V gene are SGHRS and YFSETQ. After removal of 5 bases from V and 4 bases from J, the junction contained 6 bases not matched to a gene. Variable domain in full (rest from reference TRBV5-1 and TRBJ2-3): KAGVTQTPRYLIKTRGQQVTLSCSPISGHRSVSWYQQTPGQGLQFLFEYFSETQRNKGNFPGRFSGRQFSNSRSEMNVSTLELGDSALYLCASSRSGSPDTQYFGPGTRLTVL.

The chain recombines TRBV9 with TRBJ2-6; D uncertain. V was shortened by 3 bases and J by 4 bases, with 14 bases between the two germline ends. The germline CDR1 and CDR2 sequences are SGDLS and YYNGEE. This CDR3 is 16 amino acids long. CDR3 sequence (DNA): TGTGCCAGCAGCGGGGCGTCGGTCTCAGGGGCCAACGTCCTGACTTTC. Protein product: CASSGASVSGANVLTF.

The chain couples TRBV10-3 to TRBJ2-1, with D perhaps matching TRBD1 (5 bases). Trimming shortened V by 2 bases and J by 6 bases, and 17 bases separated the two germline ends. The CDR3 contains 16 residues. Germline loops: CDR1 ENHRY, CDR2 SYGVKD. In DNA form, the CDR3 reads TGTGCCATCAGTGAGACCAAAGGACATTCAGGCAATGAGCAGTTCTTC. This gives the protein CAISETKGHSGNEQFF.

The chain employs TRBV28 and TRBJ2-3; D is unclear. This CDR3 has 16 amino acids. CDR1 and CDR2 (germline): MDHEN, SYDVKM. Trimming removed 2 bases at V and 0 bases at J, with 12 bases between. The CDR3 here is CASSLSWRPSTDTQYF. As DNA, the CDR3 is TGTGCCAGCAGTTTAAGTTGGCGGCCTAGCACAGATACGCAGTATTTT.

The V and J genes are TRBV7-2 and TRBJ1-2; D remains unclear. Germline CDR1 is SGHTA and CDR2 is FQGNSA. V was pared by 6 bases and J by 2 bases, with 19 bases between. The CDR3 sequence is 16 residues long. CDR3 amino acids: CASSPNAVRVNYGYTF. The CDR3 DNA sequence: TGTGCCAGCAGTCCAAACGCCGTGCGGGTAAACTATGGCTACACCTTC.

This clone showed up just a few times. The CDR3 spells CASSLGGVRDEQFF. The CDR3 nucleotides are TGCGCCAGCAGCTTGGGAGGCGTACGCGATGAGCAGTTCTTC. The rearrangement links TRBV5-1 to TRBJ2-1; D gene uncertain. The germline V gene has CDR1 SGHRS and CDR2 YFSETQ. V dropped 0 bases and J dropped 8 bases, with 12 bases sitting between them. The CDR3 covers 14 residues.

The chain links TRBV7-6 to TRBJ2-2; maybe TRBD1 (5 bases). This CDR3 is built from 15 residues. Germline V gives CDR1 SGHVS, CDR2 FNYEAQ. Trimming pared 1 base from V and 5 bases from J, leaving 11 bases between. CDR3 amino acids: CASSLGTRETGELFF. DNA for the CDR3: TGTGCCAGCAGCTTAGGGACAAGAGAGACCGGGGAGCTGTTTTTT.

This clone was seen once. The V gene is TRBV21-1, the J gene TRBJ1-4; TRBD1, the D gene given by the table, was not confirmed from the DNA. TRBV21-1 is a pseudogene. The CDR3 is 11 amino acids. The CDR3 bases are TGTGCCAGCAGCAAAGAGGGGAAACTGTTTTTT. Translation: CASSKEGKLFF.

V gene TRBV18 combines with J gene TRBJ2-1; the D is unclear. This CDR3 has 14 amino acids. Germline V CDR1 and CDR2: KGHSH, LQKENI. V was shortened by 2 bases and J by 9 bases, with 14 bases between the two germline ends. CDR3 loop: CASSPDGGNVEQFF. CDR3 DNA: TGTGCCAGCTCACCAGATGGCGGAAACGTTGAGCAGTTCTTC. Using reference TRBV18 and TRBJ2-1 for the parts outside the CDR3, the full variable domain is NAGVMQNPRHLVRRRGQEARLRCSPMKGHSHVYWYRQLPEEGLKFMVYLQKENIIDESGMPKERFSAEFPKEGPSILRIQQVVRGDSAAYFCASSPDGGNVEQFFGPGTRLTVL.

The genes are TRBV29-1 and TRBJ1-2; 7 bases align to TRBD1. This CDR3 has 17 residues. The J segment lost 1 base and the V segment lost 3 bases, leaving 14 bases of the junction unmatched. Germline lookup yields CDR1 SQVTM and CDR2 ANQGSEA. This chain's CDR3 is CSVELGGPTPYNYGYTF. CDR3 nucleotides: TGCAGCGTTGAGTTAGGGGGCCCTACCCCTTATAACTATGGCTACACCTTC.